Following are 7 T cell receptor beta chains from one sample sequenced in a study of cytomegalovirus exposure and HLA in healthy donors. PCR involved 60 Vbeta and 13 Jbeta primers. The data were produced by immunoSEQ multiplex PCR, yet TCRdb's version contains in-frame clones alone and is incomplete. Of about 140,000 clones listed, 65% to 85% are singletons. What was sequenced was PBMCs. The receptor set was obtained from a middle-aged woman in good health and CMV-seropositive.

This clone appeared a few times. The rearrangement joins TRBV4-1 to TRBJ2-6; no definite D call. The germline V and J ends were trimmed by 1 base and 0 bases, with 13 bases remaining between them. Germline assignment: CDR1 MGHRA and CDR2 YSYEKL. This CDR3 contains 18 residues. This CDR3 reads CASSQVGTVPSGANVLTF. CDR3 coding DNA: TGCGCCAGCAGCCAAGTTGGTACAGTACCCTCTGGGGCCAACGTCCTGACTTTC.

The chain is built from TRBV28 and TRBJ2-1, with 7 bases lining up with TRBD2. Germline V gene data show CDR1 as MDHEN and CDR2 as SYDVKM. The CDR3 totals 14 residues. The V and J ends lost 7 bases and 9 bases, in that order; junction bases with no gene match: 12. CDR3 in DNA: TGTGCCAGCAAGCGGGGAGGGAAGGAGAGTGAGCAGTTCTTC. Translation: CASKRGGKESEQFF.

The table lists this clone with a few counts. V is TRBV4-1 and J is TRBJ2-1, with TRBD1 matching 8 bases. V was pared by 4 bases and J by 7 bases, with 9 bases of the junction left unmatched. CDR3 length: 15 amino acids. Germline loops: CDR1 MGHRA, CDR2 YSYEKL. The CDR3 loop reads CASSLGQGDFNEQFF. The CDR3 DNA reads TGCGCCAGCAGCCTAGGACAGGGTGATTTTAATGAGCAGTTCTTC.

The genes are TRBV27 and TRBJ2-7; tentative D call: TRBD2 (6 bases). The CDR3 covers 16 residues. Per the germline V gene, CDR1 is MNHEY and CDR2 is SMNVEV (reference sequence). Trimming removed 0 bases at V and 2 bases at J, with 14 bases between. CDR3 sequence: CASSLSWDLSAYEQYF. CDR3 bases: TGTGCCAGCAGTTTATCGTGGGACTTATCGGCCTACGAGCAGTACTTC.

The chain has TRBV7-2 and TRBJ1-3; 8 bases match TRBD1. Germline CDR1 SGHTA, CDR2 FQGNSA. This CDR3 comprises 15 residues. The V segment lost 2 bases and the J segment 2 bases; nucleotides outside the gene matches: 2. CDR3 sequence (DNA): TGTGCCAGCAGCTTATCGACAGGGGCTGGAAACACCATATATTTT. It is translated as CASSLSTGAGNTIYF.

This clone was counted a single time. The CDR3 DNA is TGTGCCTGGAGGAGGTGGGGACAGCGATCCTACAATGAGCAGTTCTTC. This encodes CAWRRWGQRSYNEQFF. The chain employs TRBV30 and TRBJ2-1; 7 nucleotides agree with TRBD1. Germline CDR1 GTSNPN, CDR2 SVGIG (reference sequence). The V gene end was trimmed by 3 bases and the J gene end by 1 base; junction bases not matched to a gene: 9. CDR3 size: 16 residues.

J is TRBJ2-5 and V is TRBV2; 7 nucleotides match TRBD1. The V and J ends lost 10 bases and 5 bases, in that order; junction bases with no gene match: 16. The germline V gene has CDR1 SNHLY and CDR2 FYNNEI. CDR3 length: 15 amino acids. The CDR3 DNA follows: TGTGCCACCTCAGGGGGAAGGGGGCGGTTCGAGACCCAGTACTTC. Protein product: CATSGGRGRFETQYF.